Listed here are 21 T cell receptor beta chains from one sample, sequenced in a study of T cell responses to AZD1222 COVID-19 vaccine. Repertoires were generated with immunoSEQ multiplex PCR, while TCRdb's copy carries only in-frame clones and drops some. The sample carries around 180,000 clones, around 87% recorded once. Sequenced here: peripheral blood, sampled on day 0 of MenACWY control vaccination. These receptors all stem from an adult in good health.

The chain employs TRBV29-1 and TRBJ1-4, with D unclear. Trimming took 7 bases from V and 3 from J, leaving 15 bases between them. The CDR3 spans 14 residues. CDR1 is SQVTM and CDR2 is ANQGSEA in the germline V gene. CDR3 in DNA: TGCAGCGCAATTCACCCCGGGTCTAATGAAAAACTGTTTTTT. Amino acid sequence: CSAIHPGSNEKLFF.

The chain uses TRBV6-1 and TRBJ1-5, with a weak D call TRBD1 (5 bases). CDR1 and CDR2 from the germline V gene are MNHNS and SASEGT. The CDR3 loop spans 16 amino acids. Trimming removed 4 bases from V and 1 base from J, with 14 bases in between. CDR3 amino acids: CASSGALGASNQPQHF. The CDR3, as DNA: TGTGCCAGCAGTGGAGCCCTCGGGGCGAGCAATCAGCCCCAGCATTTT.

J is TRBJ2-2 and V is TRBV11-3; no clear D gene. The germline V gene has CDR1 SGHNT and CDR2 YENEEA. V was clipped by 5 bases and J by 3 bases, with 16 bases between them. CDR3 length: 16 residues. As DNA, the CDR3 is TGTGCCAGCAGCGGTGGAGCCTCGGAGTACACCGGGGAGCTGTTTTTT. It specifies CASSGGASEYTGELFF.

The chain joins TRBV7-9 to TRBJ2-1, with D possibly matching TRBD2 (5 bases). CDR3 length: 15 amino acids. Germline loops: CDR1 SEHNR, CDR2 FQNEAQ (reference sequence). Trimming shortened V by 5 bases and J by 0 bases, and 11 bases separated the two germline ends. CDR3 sequence reads: CASSPSPSSYNEQFF. CDR3 nucleotides: TGTGCCAGCAGCCCTAGCCCAAGCTCCTACAATGAGCAGTTCTTC.

This sequence joins TRBV19 and TRBJ1-3; D gene uncertain. Trimming shortened V by 6 bases and J by 2 bases, and 8 bases separated the two germline ends. The CDR3 totals 13 residues. Germline values: CDR1 LNHDA, CDR2 SQIVND (reference sequence). CDR3 sequence: CASSLGAGNTIYF. In nucleotides, the CDR3 is TGTGCCAGTAGCCTTGGGGCTGGAAACACCATATATTTT.

The CDR3 reads CASSYGGETEAFF. DNA for the CDR3: TGCGCCAGCAGCTATGGGGGGGAAACTGAAGCTTTCTTT. The chain uses TRBV5-1 and TRBJ1-1, with D possibly being TRBD1 (5 bases). CDR1 and CDR2 from the germline V gene are SGHRS and YFSETQ. This CDR3 spans 13 amino acids. The V gene lost 3 bases and the J gene lost 5 bases, with 11 bases spanning the gap.

The rearrangement links TRBV27 to TRBJ2-7, with a weak D call TRBD2 (5 bases). Germline-derived CDR1 and CDR2 are MNHEY and SMNVEV (reference sequence). Trimming removed 4 bases from V and 6 bases from J, with 19 bases in between. The CDR3 has 15 amino acids. The CDR3, as DNA: TGTGCCAGCAGTTCCCCCAGTAGAAGACGGGGCGAGCAGTACTTC. Translating it yields CASSSPSRRRGEQYF.

The genes are TRBV28 and TRBJ1-5; TRBD1 might be the D (6 bases). Germline V CDR1 and CDR2: MDHEN, SYDVKM. The CDR3 consists of 15 residues. V was trimmed by 3 bases and J by 4 bases, leaving 13 bases between them. CDR3 in DNA: TGTGCCAGCAGTTTGGGGGGGACACCGAATCAGCCCCAGCATTTT. It yields the protein CASSLGGTPNQPQHF. Drawing the rest from reference TRBV28 and TRBJ1-5, the complete variable domain is DVKVTQSSRYLVKRTGEKVFLECVQDMDHENMFWYRQDPGLGLRLIYFSYDVKMKEKGDIPEGYSVSREKKERFSLILESASTNQTSMYLCASSLGGTPNQPQHFGDGTRLSIL.

The rearrangement joins TRBV3-1 (or the pseudogene TRBV3-2) to TRBJ2-7; TRBD2 matches 7 bases. With 2 bases clipped from V and 7 bases from J, the junction kept 5 bases outside the gene matches. This CDR3 is 13 amino acids long. Germline V lookup: CDR1 LGHDT, CDR2 YNNKEL (reference sequence). The CDR3 is CASSQPGRAEQYF. CDR3 DNA sequence: TGTGCCAGCAGCCAACCTGGGAGGGCTGAGCAGTACTTC.

The rearrangement joins TRBV30 to TRBJ2-7, with 7 bases fitting TRBD1. V trimming: 2 bases; J trimming: 2 bases; junction bases outside the gene matches: 9. Germline CDR1 reads GTSNPN; CDR2 reads SVGIG (reference sequence). The CDR3 runs 15 residues. CDR3 bases: TGTGCCTGGAGTTCGGGGACAGCGAACCCCTACGAGCAGTACTTC. Translation gives CAWSSGTANPYEQYF.

V is TRBV5-1 and J is TRBJ1-3; unclear D gene. The CDR3 runs 16 residues. Deletions cut 4 bases from V and 4 bases from J, with 18 bases between. Per germline, CDR1 SGHRS and CDR2 YFSETQ. The CDR3 region is CASSLAGVGPGNTIYF. In DNA form, the CDR3 reads TGCGCCAGCAGCCTGGCCGGGGTCGGACCCGGAAACACCATATATTTT.

The rearrangement joins TRBV5-1 to TRBJ1-3, with TRBD1 identical over 7 bases. This CDR3 has 15 residues. The ends lost 4 bases at V and 0 bases at J; junction bases unmatched: 4. The germline V gene encodes CDR1 SGHRS and CDR2 YFSETQ. The CDR3 here is CASSPGDSSGNTIYF. CDR3 coding DNA: TGCGCCAGCAGCCCGGGGGACAGCTCTGGAAACACCATATATTTT.

The rearrangement links TRBV4-1 to TRBJ2-7, with D perhaps matching TRBD2 (6 bases). Trimming took 0 bases from V and 2 from J, leaving 20 bases between them. Germline CDR1 reads MGHRA; CDR2 reads YSYEKL. The CDR3 consists of 18 residues. The CDR3: CASSQEKGVAGRAYEQYF. The CDR3 bases are TGCGCCAGCAGCCAAGAGAAGGGCGTGGCGGGACGTGCCTACGAGCAGTACTTC.

For this clone: Within the sample, other DNA sequences also encode this same CDR3. V is TRBV18 and J is TRBJ2-2; D gene ambiguous. The CDR3 has 12 residues. V lost 6 bases and J 3 bases, leaving 5 bases between the germline ends. Germline CDR1 KGHSH, CDR2 LQKENI. CDR3 sequence reads: CASSPDTGELFF. For the CDR3, the DNA is TGTGCCAGCTCCCCCGACACCGGGGAGCTGTTTTTT.

This chain connects TRBV29-1 to TRBJ1-2; possible D gene TRBD1, 6 bases. The CDR3 sequence is 15 residues long. V was clipped by 3 bases and J by 8 bases, with 22 bases between them. CDR1 is SQVTM, CDR2 ANQGSEA, per germline. In nucleotides, the CDR3 is TGCAGCGTTGACACAGGGTCGGGGAGAGCGGGGGGCTACACCTTC. It yields the protein CSVDTGSGRAGGYTF.

The V gene is TRBV5-4, the J gene TRBJ2-7; 8 bases map to TRBD2. The germline V gene encodes CDR1 SGHNT and CDR2 YYREEE (reference sequence). Trimming cost V 3 bases and J 1 base; bases outside gene matches: 18. This CDR3 is built from 19 residues. CDR3 nucleotide sequence: TGTGCCAGCAGCTCACCGGGAGGGCTCGGCGGGACGGTTTCCTACGAGCAGTACTTC. As protein: CASSSPGGLGGTVSYEQYF.

This clone has a single count. V is TRBV28 and J is TRBJ2-6; 11 bases line up with TRBD2. CDR3 size: 15 residues. J lost 2 bases, V lost 8 bases, and 2 bases had no gene match. The germline V gene has CDR1 MDHEN and CDR2 SYDVKM. In nucleotides, the CDR3 is TGTGCCAGCGGGACTAGCGGCGCTGGGGCCAACGTCCTGACTTTC. Its protein product is CASGTSGAGANVLTF. The whole variable domain, filled in from reference TRBV28 and TRBJ2-6, reads DVKVTQSSRYLVKRTGEKVFLECVQDMDHENMFWYRQDPGLGLRLIYFSYDVKMKEKGDIPEGYSVSREKKERFSLILESASTNQTSMYLCASGTSGAGANVLTFGAGSRLTVL.

J is TRBJ2-7 and V is TRBV6-5; TRBD1 matches 10 bases. Per the germline V gene, CDR1 is MNHEY and CDR2 is SVGAGI. The CDR3 has 14 residues. Unmatched junction bases numbered 5, after V lost 4 bases and J lost 5 bases. The CDR3 is CASSWGQGWNEQYF. The CDR3 coding sequence is TGTGCCAGCAGTTGGGGACAGGGGTGGAACGAGCAGTACTTC.

V and J are TRBV29-1 and TRBJ2-7; 10 bases fit TRBD1. V trimming: 6 bases; J trimming: 2 bases; junction bases outside the gene matches: 7. CDR3 length: 14 residues. Germline V gives CDR1 SQVTM, CDR2 ANQGSEA. CDR3 region: CSVGGGTGAYEQYF. The CDR3 nucleotides are TGCAGCGTGGGAGGCGGGACAGGGGCCTACGAGCAGTACTTC.

The chain recombines TRBV6-5 with TRBJ2-1; maybe TRBD1 (6 bases). The V end lost 0 bases, the J end lost 8 bases, and 14 bases lay between the germline ends. CDR1 is MNHEY, CDR2 SVGAGI, per germline. The CDR3 totals 15 residues. CDR3 sequence: CASSYSEGGRYEQFF. The CDR3 nucleotides are TGTGCCAGCAGTTACTCGGAAGGGGGTCGGTATGAGCAGTTCTTC.

J is TRBJ1-5 and V is TRBV28; TRBD1 is a possible D gene (6 bases). CDR1 is MDHEN, CDR2 SYDVKM, per germline. The CDR3 covers 14 residues. Trimming removed 7 bases at V and 1 base at J, with 11 bases between. The CDR3 sequence is CASTKGGSNQPQHF. Written as DNA, the CDR3 is TGTGCCAGCACCAAGGGGGGCAGCAATCAGCCCCAGCATTTT.